The 30 T cell receptor beta chains below all came from one sample that was sequenced in a study of cytomegalovirus exposure and HLA in healthy donors (dated by TCRdb to 2016 to 2017). The library was prepared using the immunoSEQ multiplex PCR assay. For the multiplex PCR, a mixture combining 60 forward primers for TCR Vbeta segments and 13 reverse primers for TCR Jbeta segments was used. The source is immuneACCESS, and TCRdb retained only in-frame sequences with V and J called. Part of the clones is not carried over; for the studies checked, unresolved V genes explain less than half of this, and the remainder is unexplained. This sample gives about 140,000 clones in total; about 66% of them show up just once. About 1.8% of the sample rests with the top ten. The sequencing input was PBMCs. Receptor source: a male donor in good health and CMV-seronegative.

The V and J genes are TRBV29-1 and TRBJ2-2; 10 positions match TRBD2. CDR1 and CDR2 (germline): SQVTM, ANQGSEA. The CDR3 loop spans 15 amino acids. With 6 bases clipped from V and 1 base from J, the junction kept 5 bases outside the gene matches. The CDR3 here is CSVASGGLNTGELFF. The CDR3 DNA reads TGCAGCGTGGCTAGCGGGGGATTGAACACCGGGGAGCTGTTTTTT.

The CDR3 nucleotides are TGTGCCACCAGCAGATATAGCCCTGAGCAGTTCTTC. It specifies CATSRYSPEQFF. V gene TRBV15 combines with J gene TRBJ2-1, with D unresolved. Trimming removed 2 bases at V and 9 bases at J, with 8 bases between. CDR3 length equals 12 residues. The V gene's germline CDR1 is LNHNV and CDR2 YYDKDF (reference sequence).

A word on this clone: The same CDR3 can be traced to other DNA sequences in this sample. The CDR3 loop is CAWSGGVTEAFF. The CDR3 region has the DNA TGTGCCTGGAGTGGGGGAGTCACTGAAGCTTTCTTT. The chain employs TRBV30 and TRBJ1-1, with D unclear. The CDR3 is made up of 12 amino acids. Germline CDR1 and CDR2: GTSNPN and SVGIG (reference sequence). V dropped 1 base and J dropped 4 bases, with 7 bases sitting between them.

V usage is TRBV5-6 and J usage is TRBJ2-5, with 11 bases aligning to TRBD2. Germline CDR1 is SGHDT and CDR2 is YYEEEE. Losses at the gene ends were 5 bases for V and 4 bases for J; bases not matched to a gene: 4. The CDR3 length is 14 residues. The CDR3 spells CASSYTSGGETQYF. Written as DNA, the CDR3 is TGTGCCAGCAGTTATACTAGCGGGGGAGAGACCCAGTACTTC.

The V gene is TRBV7-8, the J gene TRBJ1-4; 8 bases are shared with TRBD1. The CDR3 is 16 amino acids. J lost 8 bases, V lost 5 bases, and 13 bases had no gene match. From germline, CDR1 is SGHVS and CDR2 FQNEAQ. CDR3 amino acids: CASSPRPQGAQEKLFF. DNA for the CDR3: TGTGCCAGCAGCCCACGGCCCCAGGGGGCGCAGGAAAAACTGTTTTTT.

J is TRBJ1-1 and V is TRBV7-8; D unclear. V lost 5 bases and J lost 1, with 14 bases in between. The CDR3 totals 15 residues. Germline CDR1 reads SGHVS; CDR2 reads FQNEAQ. The CDR3 coding sequence is TGTGCCAGCAGCCGCTGGACGGCGGGGAACACTGAAGCTTTCTTT. Translating gives CASSRWTAGNTEAFF.

This clone was picked up one time. The chain couples TRBV7-2 to TRBJ2-1; tentatively, D is TRBD2 (6 bases). The CDR3 runs 16 residues. Germline lookup yields CDR1 SGHTA and CDR2 FQGNSA. Trimming left V 1 base short and J 0 bases short, with 10 bases between. The CDR3 is CASSLVGGSSYNEQFF. The CDR3 DNA is TGTGCCAGCAGCTTAGTGGGGGGTAGCTCCTACAATGAGCAGTTCTTC.

CDR3 protein: CSVEDKGAPLISDRGSGSNQPQHF. CDR3 sequence (DNA): TGCAGCGTTGAAGATAAAGGGGCTCCATTAATCTCAGACAGGGGGAGTGGGAGCAATCAGCCCCAGCATTTT. The V gene is TRBV29-1, the J gene TRBJ1-5, with TRBD1 identical over 9 bases. Germline loops: CDR1 SQVTM, CDR2 ANQGSEA. The CDR3 sequence is 24 residues long. Losses at the gene ends were 0 bases for V and 1 base for J; bases not matched to a gene: 28.

V gene TRBV5-4 combines with J gene TRBJ2-7, with unresolved D. In germline, CDR1 is SGHNT, CDR2 YYREEE (reference sequence). The CDR3 sequence is 16 residues long. With 4 bases removed from V and 2 bases from J, the gap between germline ends came to 19 bases. The DNA for the CDR3 is TGTGCCAGCAGCCCCAGAGGCTGGCAGAATCCCTACGAGCAGTACTTC. It codes for CASSPRGWQNPYEQYF.

This clone was picked up a small number of times. Within the sample, other DNA sequences also encode this same CDR3. This chain connects TRBV19 to TRBJ1-1; D is perhaps TRBD1 (5 bases). Trimming removed 8 bases from V and 6 bases from J, with 10 bases in between. CDR1 LNHDA and CDR2 SQIVND come from the germline V gene (reference sequence). There are 11 residues in the CDR3. CDR3 sequence (DNA): TGTGCCAGTTCGGCGGGACCTGAAGCTTTCTTT. Encoded protein: CASSAGPEAFF.

The chain recombines TRBV28 with TRBJ1-5; D not certain. Between the trimmed V and J ends, which lost 2 bases and 0 bases, there was a span of 8 bases. The CDR3 contains 15 residues. Germline V gene sequence: CDR1 MDHEN, CDR2 SYDVKM. The CDR3 loop is CASSLIRHSNQPQHF. In nucleotides, the CDR3 is TGTGCCAGCAGTTTAATCAGGCATAGCAATCAGCCCCAGCATTTT. The variable domain in full, with the rest retrieved from reference TRBV28 and TRBJ1-5, is DVKVTQSSRYLVKRTGEKVFLECVQDMDHENMFWYRQDPGLGLRLIYFSYDVKMKEKGDIPEGYSVSREKKERFSLILESASTNQTSMYLCASSLIRHSNQPQHFGDGTRLSIL.

This rearrangement joins TRBV7-2 to TRBJ2-7, with a weak D call TRBD1 (6 bases). Between the trimmed V and J ends, which lost 6 bases and 4 bases, there was a span of 22 bases. This CDR3 spans 16 amino acids. Germline CDR1 SGHTA, CDR2 FQGNSA. The CDR3 nucleotides are TGTGCCAGCAGTCCTCGGGTGGGACAAAGATCGTACGAGCAGTACTTC. Translating it yields CASSPRVGQRSYEQYF.

This clone showed up just a few times. The chain has TRBV5-4 and TRBJ2-7; 10 bases align to TRBD2. V was pared by 2 bases and J by 4 bases, with 3 bases of the junction left unmatched. Germline-derived CDR1 and CDR2 are SGHNT and YYREEE (reference sequence). CDR3 length: 14 amino acids. CDR3 residues: CASSLAGGQYEQYF. CDR3 coding DNA: TGTGCCAGCAGCTTAGCGGGGGGGCAGTACGAGCAGTACTTC.

The V and J genes are TRBV5-4 and TRBJ1-3; TRBD1 agrees at 7 bases. CDR3 size: 14 residues. Germline-derived CDR1 and CDR2 are SGHNT and YYREEE (reference sequence). J lost 1 base, V lost 6 bases, and 4 bases had no gene match. Here the CDR3 reads CASNQQGSGNTIYF. The CDR3 nucleotides are TGTGCCAGCAACCAACAGGGGTCTGGAAACACCATATATTTT.

In its sample, this clone was seen a few times. The rearrangement joins TRBV2 to TRBJ1-4, with D unresolved. This CDR3 is built from 14 residues. V gave up 5 bases and J gave up 4 bases, with 11 bases separating them. In germline, CDR1 is SNHLY, CDR2 FYNNEI. The CDR3 loop is CASSRRSDNEKLFF. In DNA, the CDR3 is TGTGCCAGCAGTCGACGGAGCGATAATGAAAAACTGTTTTTT.

The chain recombines TRBV9 with TRBJ2-5; 7 bases match TRBD2. Germline V gene sequence: CDR1 SGDLS, CDR2 YYNGEE. The ends lost 0 bases at V and 0 bases at J; junction bases unmatched: 5. This CDR3 contains 16 residues. The CDR3 reads CASSVEPAGYQETQYF. The CDR3 DNA reads as TGTGCCAGCAGCGTAGAGCCAGCGGGGTACCAAGAGACCCAGTACTTC. Based on the CDR3 plus reference TRBV9 and TRBJ2-5, the full variable domain is DSGVTQTPKHLITATGQRVTLRCSPRSGDLSVYWYQQSLDQGLQFLIQYYNGEERAKGNILERFSAQQFPDLHSELNLSSLELGDSALYFCASSVEPAGYQETQYFGPGTRLLVL.

This clone appeared a single time. V gene TRBV30 combines with J gene TRBJ2-5; TRBD1 aligns across 7 bases. The DNA end favors TRBJ2-7, so the J call may be wrong. Germline V gives CDR1 GTSNPN, CDR2 SVGIG (reference sequence). There are 15 residues in the CDR3. The CDR3 DNA follows: TGTGCCTGGGGGGTTTCCGGGACAGCATCCTACGAGCAGTACTTC. This translates into CAWGVSGTASYEQYF.

The V gene is TRBV5-1, the J gene TRBJ2-3; 9 bases are a match to TRBD1. This CDR3 has 13 amino acids. Germline V CDR1 and CDR2: SGHRS, YFSETQ. Trimming at V came to 5 bases and at J to 6 bases, leaving 4 bases not matched to a gene. The chain's CDR3 is CASSFDRGDTQYF. CDR3 sequence (DNA): TGCGCCAGCAGTTTCGACAGGGGGGATACGCAGTATTTT. The variable domain in full, with the rest retrieved from reference TRBV5-1 and TRBJ2-3, is KAGVTQTPRYLIKTRGQQVTLSCSPISGHRSVSWYQQTPGQGLQFLFEYFSETQRNKGNFPGRFSGRQFSNSRSEMNVSTLELGDSALYLCASSFDRGDTQYFGPGTRLTVL.

The chain carries TRBV10-3 and TRBJ2-5; TRBD1 might be the D (5 bases). The J call may be wrong; the DNA end is better matched by TRBJ2-7. CDR3 length: 13 amino acids. Germline assignment: CDR1 ENHRY and CDR2 SYGVKD. CDR3 DNA sequence: TGTGCCGTTCAAGAGGACACTTCCTACGAGCAGTACTTC. It is translated as CAVQEDTSYEQYF.

This clone has just a few counts. The chain has TRBV4-1 and TRBJ2-1, with 9 bases identical to TRBD1. CDR3 size: 16 residues. V lost 3 bases and J lost 8; bases outside the gene matches: 11. Germline V gene sequence: CDR1 MGHRA, CDR2 YSYEKL. CDR3 amino acids: CASSHVGTGSIDEQFF. CDR3 DNA: TGCGCCAGCAGCCACGTAGGGACAGGGAGTATAGATGAGCAGTTCTTC.

This chain links TRBV30 with TRBJ1-1; tentative D call: TRBD1 (5 bases). V lost 0 bases and J 3 bases, leaving 8 bases between the germline ends. CDR1 is GTSNPN, CDR2 SVGIG, per germline (reference sequence). This CDR3 is built from 13 residues. CDR3 in amino acids: CAWSVRGDTEAFF. CDR3 nucleotide sequence: TGTGCCTGGAGTGTACGGGGGGACACTGAAGCTTTCTTT.

This clone was detected only a few times. The chain joins TRBV5-6 to TRBJ1-1; D not resolved. CDR1 is SGHDT and CDR2 is YYEEEE in the germline V gene. V lost 5 bases, J lost 3 bases, and 14 bases lay in between. The CDR3 runs to 14 residues. As DNA, the CDR3 is TGTGCCAGCAGGTCGAGGGAGGCCGACACTGAAGCTTTCTTT. Its translation: CASRSREADTEAFF.

The chain joins TRBV18 to TRBJ1-1; 7 nucleotides match TRBD1. CDR1 and CDR2 from the germline V gene are KGHSH and LQKENI. V dropped 6 bases and J dropped 1; count of bases not matched to a gene: 5. The CDR3 runs to 14 residues. The CDR3, as DNA: TGTGCCAGCTCCCTGGGACAGCGGAACACTGAAGCTTTCTTT. Protein sequence: CASSLGQRNTEAFF.

The chain recombines TRBV18 with TRBJ1-6, with TRBD1 identical over 7 bases. The J segment lost 11 bases and the V segment lost 3 bases, leaving 13 bases of the junction unmatched. The CDR3 covers 16 residues. Germline V gene lookup returns CDR1 KGHSH and CDR2 LQKENI. The CDR3 coding sequence is TGTGCCAGCTCACCTCCTTCACGGGACAGTGGGGCACCCCTCCACTTT. Translating gives CASSPPSRDSGAPLHF.

The gene calls are TRBV6-1 and TRBJ2-1; TRBD2 matches 7 bases. V was clipped by 3 bases and J by 4 bases; unmatched bases: 6. Germline-derived CDR1 and CDR2 are MNHNS and SASEGT. The CDR3 spans 15 residues. This chain's CDR3 is CASSEAQRGYNEQFF. CDR3 DNA: TGTGCCAGCAGTGAGGCCCAGCGGGGATACAATGAGCAGTTCTTC.

This clone was picked up a small number of times. Germline is not matched at one junction end, which may reflect a read error. The chain couples TRBV7-9 to TRBJ2-5; 10 bases line up with TRBD2. CDR3 size: 16 residues. The germline V gene encodes CDR1 SEHNR and CDR2 FQNEAQ (reference sequence). CDR3 in amino acids: CARSFGSGGAKETQYF. The CDR3 DNA reads as TGTGCCCGCAGTTTTGGGAGCGGGGGGGCCAAAGAGACCCAGTACTTC.

This clone was found a few times. The CDR3 is CASSEPRSGTANGYTF. CDR3 nucleotide sequence: TGCGCCAGCAGTGAGCCACGGTCCGGGACAGCGAATGGCTACACCTTC. The chain joins TRBV10-1 to TRBJ1-2; 7 bases are a match to TRBD1. Germline values: CDR1 WNHNN, CDR2 SYGVQD (reference sequence). The junction had 12 bases not matched to a gene; V was cut back by 2 bases and J by 6 bases. This CDR3 has 16 amino acids.

A few counts support this clone. The junction departs from germline at one end; a sequencing error may be responsible. This chain joins TRBV7-7 and TRBJ2-2, with 9 bases matching TRBD1. The CDR3 extends over 16 amino acids. Germline V gene sequence: CDR1 SSHAT, CDR2 FNYEAQ (reference sequence). CDR3 sequence: CASSLDGTGSTGELFF. In nucleotides, the CDR3 is TGTGCTAGCAGCTTAGATGGGACAGGGTCCACCGGGGAGCTGTTTTTT.

This clone came up a few times. The chain combines TRBV5-4 with TRBJ1-2; no clear D gene. The V gene's germline CDR1 is SGHNT and CDR2 YYREEE (reference sequence). With 5 bases removed from V and 0 bases from J, the gap between germline ends came to 14 bases. The CDR3 is 15 residues long. CDR3 region: CASRPQSGANYGYTF. The CDR3 DNA reads as TGTGCCAGCAGGCCCCAATCAGGCGCTAACTATGGCTACACCTTC.

Concerning this clone: Its ends do not fully match the called genes, so a read error is possible. The chain employs TRBV6-5 and TRBJ1-1; TRBD1 aligns across 8 bases. CDR1 MNHEY and CDR2 SVGAGI come from the germline V gene. The CDR3 extends over 15 amino acids. DNA for the CDR3: TGTTCCAGCAGTCATGACAGGGGAAAGGTCCCTGAAGCTTTCTTT. Its protein is CSSSHDRGKVPEAFF.